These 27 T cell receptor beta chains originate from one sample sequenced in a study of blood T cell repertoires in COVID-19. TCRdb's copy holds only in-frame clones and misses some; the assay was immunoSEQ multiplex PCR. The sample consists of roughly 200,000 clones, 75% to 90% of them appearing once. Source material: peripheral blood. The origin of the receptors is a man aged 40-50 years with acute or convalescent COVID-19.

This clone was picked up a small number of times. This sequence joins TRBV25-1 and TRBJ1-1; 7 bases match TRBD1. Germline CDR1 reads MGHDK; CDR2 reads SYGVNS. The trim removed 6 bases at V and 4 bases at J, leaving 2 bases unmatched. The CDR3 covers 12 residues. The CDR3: CASRPGGTEAFF. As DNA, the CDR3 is TGTGCCAGCAGGCCAGGGGGCACTGAAGCTTTCTTT.

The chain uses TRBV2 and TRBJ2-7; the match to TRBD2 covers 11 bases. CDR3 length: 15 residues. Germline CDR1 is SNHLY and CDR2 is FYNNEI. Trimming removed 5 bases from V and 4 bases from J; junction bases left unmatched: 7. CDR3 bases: TGTGCCAGCAGTCCTAGTAGCGGGAGGGCGTACGAGCAGTACTTC. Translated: CASSPSSGRAYEQYF.

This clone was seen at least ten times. As DNA, the CDR3 is TGTGCCAGCAGTCGACAGGGGGCGATCAACTATGGCTACACCTTC. It yields the protein CASSRQGAINYGYTF. The rearrangement links TRBV7-2 to TRBJ1-2; 10 positions agree with TRBD1. V gave up 6 bases and J gave up 2 bases; unmatched junction bases: 6. The CDR3 extends over 15 amino acids. Per the germline V gene, CDR1 is SGHTA and CDR2 is FQGNSA.

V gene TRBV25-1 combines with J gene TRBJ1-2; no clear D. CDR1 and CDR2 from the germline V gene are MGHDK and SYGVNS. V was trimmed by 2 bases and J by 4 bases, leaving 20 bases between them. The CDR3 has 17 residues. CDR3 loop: CASSEAGDSATLYGYTF. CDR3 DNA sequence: TGTGCCAGCAGTGAAGCGGGAGATAGTGCTACCCTCTATGGCTACACCTTC.

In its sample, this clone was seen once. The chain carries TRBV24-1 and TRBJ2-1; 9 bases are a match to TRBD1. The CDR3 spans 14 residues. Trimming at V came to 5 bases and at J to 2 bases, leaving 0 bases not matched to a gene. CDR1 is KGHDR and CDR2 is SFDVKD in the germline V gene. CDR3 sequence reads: CATSGTGAYNEQFF. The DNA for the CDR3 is TGTGCCACCAGTGGGACAGGGGCCTACAATGAGCAGTTCTTC.

CDR3 in DNA: TGTGCCTGGAGTCTGGCCCTTAATGAGCAGTTCTTC. Translation gives CAWSLALNEQFF. This chain uses TRBV30 with TRBJ2-1; D uncertain. Trimming cost V 2 bases and J 7 bases, with 9 bases left between them. Germline CDR1 reads GTSNPN; CDR2 reads SVGIG (reference sequence). This CDR3 contains 12 residues.

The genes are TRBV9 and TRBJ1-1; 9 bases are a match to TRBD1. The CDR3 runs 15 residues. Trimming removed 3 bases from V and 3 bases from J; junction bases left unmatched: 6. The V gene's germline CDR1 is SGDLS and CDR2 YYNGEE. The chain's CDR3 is CASSASTGGYTEAFF. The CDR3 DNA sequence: TGTGCCAGCAGCGCTTCGACAGGGGGATACACTGAAGCTTTCTTT.

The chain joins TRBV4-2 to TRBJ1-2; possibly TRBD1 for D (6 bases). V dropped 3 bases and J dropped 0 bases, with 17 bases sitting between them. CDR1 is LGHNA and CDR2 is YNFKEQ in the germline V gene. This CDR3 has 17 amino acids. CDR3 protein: CASSQLTGTPTNYGYTF. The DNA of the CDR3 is TGTGCCAGCAGCCAGCTTACCGGGACACCGACTAACTATGGCTACACCTTC.

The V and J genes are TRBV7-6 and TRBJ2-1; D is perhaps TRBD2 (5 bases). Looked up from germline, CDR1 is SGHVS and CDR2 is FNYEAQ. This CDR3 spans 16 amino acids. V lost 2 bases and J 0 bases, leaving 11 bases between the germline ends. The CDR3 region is CASSLSSPSSYNEQFF. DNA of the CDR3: TGTGCCAGCAGCTTATCTAGCCCTAGCTCCTACAATGAGCAGTTCTTC.

This CDR3 reads CASSQDWAGNTIYF. CDR3 sequence (DNA): TGCGCCAGCAGCCAAGATTGGGCGGGGAACACCATATATTTT. The V and J genes are TRBV4-1 and TRBJ1-3; D is unresolved. CDR1 and CDR2 from the germline V gene are MGHRA and YSYEKL. Trimming left V 0 bases short and J 7 bases short, with 10 bases between. The CDR3 is made up of 14 amino acids.

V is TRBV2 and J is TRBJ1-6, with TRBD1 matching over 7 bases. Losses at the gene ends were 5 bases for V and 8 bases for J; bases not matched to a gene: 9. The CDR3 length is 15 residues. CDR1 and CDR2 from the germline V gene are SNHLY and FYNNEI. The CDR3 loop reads CASSLRQGGDSPLHF. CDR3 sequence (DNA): TGTGCCAGCAGTCTACGACAGGGAGGTGATTCACCCCTCCACTTT. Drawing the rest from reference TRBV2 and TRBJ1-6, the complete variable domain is EPEVTQTPSHQVTQMGQEVILRCVPISNHLYFYWYRQILGQKVEFLVSFYNNEISEKSEIFDDQFSVERPDGSNFTLKIRSTKLEDSAMYFCASSLRQGGDSPLHFGNGTRLTVT.

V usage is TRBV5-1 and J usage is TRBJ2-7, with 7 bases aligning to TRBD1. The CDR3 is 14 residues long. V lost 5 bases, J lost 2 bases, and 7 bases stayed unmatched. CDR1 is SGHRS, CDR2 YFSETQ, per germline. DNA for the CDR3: TGCGCCAGCAGGGACACAGGGGTACCCTACGAGCAGTACTTC. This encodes CASRDTGVPYEQYF.

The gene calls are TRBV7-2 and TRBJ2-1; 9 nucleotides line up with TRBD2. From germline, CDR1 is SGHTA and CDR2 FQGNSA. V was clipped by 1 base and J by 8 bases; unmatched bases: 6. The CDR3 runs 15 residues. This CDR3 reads CASSLVLAGNYEQFF. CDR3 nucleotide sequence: TGTGCCAGCAGCTTAGTTCTAGCGGGGAACTATGAGCAGTTCTTC.

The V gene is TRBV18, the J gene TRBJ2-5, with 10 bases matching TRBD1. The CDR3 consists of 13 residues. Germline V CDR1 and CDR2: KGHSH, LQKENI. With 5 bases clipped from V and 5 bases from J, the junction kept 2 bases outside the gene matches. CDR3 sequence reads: CASSDRGPETQYF. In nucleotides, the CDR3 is TGTGCCAGCTCAGACAGGGGGCCGGAGACCCAGTACTTC. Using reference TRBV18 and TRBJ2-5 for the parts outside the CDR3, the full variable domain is NAGVMQNPRHLVRRRGQEARLRCSPMKGHSHVYWYRQLPEEGLKFMVYLQKENIIDESGMPKERFSAEFPKEGPSILRIQQVVRGDSAAYFCASSDRGPETQYFGPGTRLLVL.

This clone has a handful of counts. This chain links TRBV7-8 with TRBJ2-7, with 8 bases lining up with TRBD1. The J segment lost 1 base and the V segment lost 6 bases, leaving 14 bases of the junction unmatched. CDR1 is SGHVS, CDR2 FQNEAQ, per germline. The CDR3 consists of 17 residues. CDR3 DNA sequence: TGTGCCAGCAGGCCTACGGCCGGGACAGGACTTTCCTACGAGCAGTACTTC. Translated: CASRPTAGTGLSYEQYF.

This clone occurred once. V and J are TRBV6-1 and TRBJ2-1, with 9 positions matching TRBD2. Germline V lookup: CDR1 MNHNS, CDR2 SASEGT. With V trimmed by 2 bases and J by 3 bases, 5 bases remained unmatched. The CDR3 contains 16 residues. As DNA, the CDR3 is TGTGCCAGCAGTGAATATGTAGCGGGAGTCTACAATGAGCAGTTCTTC. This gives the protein CASSEYVAGVYNEQFF.

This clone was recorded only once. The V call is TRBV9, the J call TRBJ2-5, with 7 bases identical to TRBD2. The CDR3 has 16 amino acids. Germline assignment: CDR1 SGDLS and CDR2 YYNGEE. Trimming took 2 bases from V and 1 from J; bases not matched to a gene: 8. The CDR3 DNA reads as TGTGCCAGCAGCGTTCGCCCGGGAGGCTCCCAAGAGACCCAGTACTTC. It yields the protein CASSVRPGGSQETQYF.

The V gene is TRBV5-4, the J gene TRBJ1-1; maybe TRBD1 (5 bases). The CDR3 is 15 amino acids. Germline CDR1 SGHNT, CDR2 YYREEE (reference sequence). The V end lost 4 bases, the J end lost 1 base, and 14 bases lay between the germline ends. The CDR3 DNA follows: TGTGCCAGCAGCCAGGACATCGGAGAGAACACTGAAGCTTTCTTT. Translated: CASSQDIGENTEAFF.

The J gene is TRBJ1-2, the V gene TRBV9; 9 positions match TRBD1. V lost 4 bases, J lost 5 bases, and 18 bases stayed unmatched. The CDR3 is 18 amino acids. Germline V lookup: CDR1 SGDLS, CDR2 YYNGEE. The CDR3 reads CASSPLQDRGILGYGYTF. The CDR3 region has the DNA TGTGCCAGCAGCCCGTTACAAGACAGGGGGATTCTAGGTTATGGCTACACCTTC.

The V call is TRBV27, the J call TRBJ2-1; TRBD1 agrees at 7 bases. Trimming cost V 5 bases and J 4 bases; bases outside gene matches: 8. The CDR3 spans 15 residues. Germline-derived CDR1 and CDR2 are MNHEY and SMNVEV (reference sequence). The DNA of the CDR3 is TGTGCCAGCAGTAAAACAGGGGCGCGGTACAATGAGCAGTTCTTC. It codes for CASSKTGARYNEQFF.

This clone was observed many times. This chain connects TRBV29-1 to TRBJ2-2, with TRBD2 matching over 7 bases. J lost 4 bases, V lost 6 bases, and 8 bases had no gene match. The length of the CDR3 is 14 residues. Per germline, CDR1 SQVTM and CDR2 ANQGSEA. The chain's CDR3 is CSVLIGGSTGELFF. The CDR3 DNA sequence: TGCAGCGTCCTCATCGGCGGGAGCACCGGGGAGCTGTTTTTT.

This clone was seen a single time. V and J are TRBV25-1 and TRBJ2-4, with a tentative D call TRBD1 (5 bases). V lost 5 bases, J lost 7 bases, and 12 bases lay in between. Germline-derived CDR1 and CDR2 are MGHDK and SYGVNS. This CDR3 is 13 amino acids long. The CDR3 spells CASSSGPGNIQYF. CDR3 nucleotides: TGTGCCAGCAGTTCTGGCCCAGGGAACATTCAGTACTTC.

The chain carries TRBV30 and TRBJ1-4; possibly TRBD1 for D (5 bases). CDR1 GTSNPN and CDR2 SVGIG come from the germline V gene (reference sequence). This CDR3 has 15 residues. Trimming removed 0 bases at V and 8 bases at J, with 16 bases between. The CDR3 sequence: CAWSVARGLREKLFF. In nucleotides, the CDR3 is TGTGCCTGGAGTGTAGCACGGGGGTTACGGGAAAAACTGTTTTTT.

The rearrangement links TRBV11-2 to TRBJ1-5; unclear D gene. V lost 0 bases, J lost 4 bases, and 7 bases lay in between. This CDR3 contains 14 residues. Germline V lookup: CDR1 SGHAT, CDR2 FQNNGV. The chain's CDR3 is CASSLDRRNQPQHF. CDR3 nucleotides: TGTGCCAGCAGCTTAGATCGGAGAAATCAGCCCCAGCATTTT.

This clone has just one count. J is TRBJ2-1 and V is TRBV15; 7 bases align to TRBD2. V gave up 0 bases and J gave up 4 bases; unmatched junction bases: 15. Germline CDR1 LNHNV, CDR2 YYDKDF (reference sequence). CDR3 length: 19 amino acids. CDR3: CATSRDPGLWRERYNEQFF. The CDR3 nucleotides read TGTGCCACCAGCAGAGATCCGGGCCTGTGGCGGGAGCGTTACAATGAGCAGTTCTTC.

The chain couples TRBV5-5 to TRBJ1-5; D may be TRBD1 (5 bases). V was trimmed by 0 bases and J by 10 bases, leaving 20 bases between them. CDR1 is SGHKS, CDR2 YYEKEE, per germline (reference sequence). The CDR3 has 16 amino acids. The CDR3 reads CASSLVRRVQAGPQHF. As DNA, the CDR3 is TGTGCCAGCAGCTTGGTGCGGAGGGTACAGGCGGGCCCCCAGCATTTT. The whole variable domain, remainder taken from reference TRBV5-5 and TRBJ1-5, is DAGVTQSPTHLIKTRGQQVTLRCSPISGHKSVSWYQQVLGQGPQFIFQYYEKEERGRGNFPDRFSARQFPNYSSELNVNALLLGDSALYLCASSLVRRVQAGPQHFGDGTRLSIL.

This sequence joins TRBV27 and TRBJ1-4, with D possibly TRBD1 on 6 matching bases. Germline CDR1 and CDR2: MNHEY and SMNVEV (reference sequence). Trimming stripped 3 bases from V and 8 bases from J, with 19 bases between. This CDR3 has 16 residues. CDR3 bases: TGTGCCAGCAGTTTCGATCAGGCAGGGGCCGAAGAAAAACTGTTTTTT. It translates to CASSFDQAGAEEKLFF. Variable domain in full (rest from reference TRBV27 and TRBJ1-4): EAQVTQNPRYLITVTGKKLTVTCSQNMNHEYMSWYRQDPGLGLRQIYYSMNVEVTDKGDVPEGYKVSRKEKRNFPLILESPSPNQTSLYFCASSFDQAGAEEKLFFGSGTQLSVL.